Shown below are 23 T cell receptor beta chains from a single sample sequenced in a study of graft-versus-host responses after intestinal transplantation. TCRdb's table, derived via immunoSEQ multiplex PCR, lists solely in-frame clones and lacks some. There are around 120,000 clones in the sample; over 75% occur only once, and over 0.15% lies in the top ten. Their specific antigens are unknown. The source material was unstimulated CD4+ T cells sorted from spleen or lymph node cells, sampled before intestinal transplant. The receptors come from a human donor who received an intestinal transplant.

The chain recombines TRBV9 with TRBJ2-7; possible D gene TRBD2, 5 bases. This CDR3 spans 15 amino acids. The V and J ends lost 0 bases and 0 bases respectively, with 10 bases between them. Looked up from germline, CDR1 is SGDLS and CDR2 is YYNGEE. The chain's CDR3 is CASSVALGDSYEQYF. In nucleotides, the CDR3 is TGTGCCAGCAGCGTAGCTCTCGGGGACTCCTACGAGCAGTACTTC.

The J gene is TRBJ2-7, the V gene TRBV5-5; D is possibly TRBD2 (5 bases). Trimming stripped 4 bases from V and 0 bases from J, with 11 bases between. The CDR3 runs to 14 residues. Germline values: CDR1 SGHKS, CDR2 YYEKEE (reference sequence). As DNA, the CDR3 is TGTGCCAGCAGCCCCCGACTAAGCTCCTACGAGCAGTACTTC. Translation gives CASSPRLSSYEQYF.

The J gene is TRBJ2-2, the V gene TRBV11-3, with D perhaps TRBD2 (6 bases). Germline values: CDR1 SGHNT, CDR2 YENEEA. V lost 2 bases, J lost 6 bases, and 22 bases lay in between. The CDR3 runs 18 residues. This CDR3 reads CASSLSPPRRDVAGELFF. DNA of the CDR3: TGTGCCAGCAGCTTATCCCCACCGCGGAGGGACGTCGCCGGGGAGCTGTTTTTT.

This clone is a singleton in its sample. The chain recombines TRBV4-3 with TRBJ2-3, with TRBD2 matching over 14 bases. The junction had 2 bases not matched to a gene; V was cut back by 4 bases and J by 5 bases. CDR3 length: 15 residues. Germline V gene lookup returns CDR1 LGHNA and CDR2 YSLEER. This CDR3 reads CASSRLAGGGDTQYF. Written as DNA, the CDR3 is TGCGCCAGCAGCCGACTAGCGGGGGGGGGAGATACGCAGTATTTT.

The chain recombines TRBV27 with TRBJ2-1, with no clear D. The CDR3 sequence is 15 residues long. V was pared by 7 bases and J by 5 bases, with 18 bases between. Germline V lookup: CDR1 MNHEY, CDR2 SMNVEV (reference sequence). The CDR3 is CASTSHSSDNNEQFF. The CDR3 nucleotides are TGTGCCAGCACTTCGCACTCCTCCGACAACAATGAGCAGTTCTTC.

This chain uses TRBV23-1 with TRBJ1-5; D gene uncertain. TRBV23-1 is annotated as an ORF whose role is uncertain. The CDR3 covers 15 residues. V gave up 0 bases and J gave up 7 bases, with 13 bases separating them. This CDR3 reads CASSQSRLRGQPQHF. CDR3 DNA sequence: TGCGCCAGCAGTCAATCGAGGCTTCGGGGACAGCCCCAGCATTTT.

This chain's CDR3 is CASSPGGGVEYGYTF. The CDR3 DNA follows: TGTGCCAGCAGCCCCGGGGGGGGCGTTGAGTATGGCTACACCTTC. The rearrangement links TRBV28 to TRBJ1-2; tentatively, D is TRBD1 (6 bases). CDR1 is MDHEN, CDR2 SYDVKM, per germline. V shed 6 bases and J shed 5 bases, with 19 bases lying between them. This CDR3 is 15 amino acids long.

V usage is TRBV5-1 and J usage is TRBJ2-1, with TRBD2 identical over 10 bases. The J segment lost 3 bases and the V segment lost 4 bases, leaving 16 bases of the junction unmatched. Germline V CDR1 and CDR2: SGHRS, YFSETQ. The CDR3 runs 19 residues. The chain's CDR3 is CASSPMVGSGRADYNEQFF. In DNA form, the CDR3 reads TGCGCCAGCAGCCCTATGGTGGGGAGCGGGAGGGCCGACTACAATGAGCAGTTCTTC.

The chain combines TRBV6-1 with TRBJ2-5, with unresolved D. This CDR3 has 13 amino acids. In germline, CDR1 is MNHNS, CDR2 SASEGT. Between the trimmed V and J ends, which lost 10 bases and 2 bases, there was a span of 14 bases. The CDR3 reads CATPRYEQETQYF. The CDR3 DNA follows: TGTGCCACCCCCAGGTATGAACAAGAGACCCAGTACTTC.

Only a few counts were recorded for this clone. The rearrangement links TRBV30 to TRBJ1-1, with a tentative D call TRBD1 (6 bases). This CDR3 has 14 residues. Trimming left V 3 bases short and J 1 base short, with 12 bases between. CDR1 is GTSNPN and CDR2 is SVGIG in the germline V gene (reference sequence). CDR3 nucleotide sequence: TGTGCCTGGAGACCCCCGGGACAGAACACTGAAGCTTTCTTT. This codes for CAWRPPGQNTEAFF.

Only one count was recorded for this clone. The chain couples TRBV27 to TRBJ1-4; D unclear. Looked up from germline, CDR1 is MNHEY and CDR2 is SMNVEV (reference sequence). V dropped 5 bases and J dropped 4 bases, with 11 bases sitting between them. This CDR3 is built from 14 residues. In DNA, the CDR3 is TGTGCCAGCAGTCCCGGGGTTTTTAATGAAAAACTGTTTTTT. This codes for CASSPGVFNEKLFF.

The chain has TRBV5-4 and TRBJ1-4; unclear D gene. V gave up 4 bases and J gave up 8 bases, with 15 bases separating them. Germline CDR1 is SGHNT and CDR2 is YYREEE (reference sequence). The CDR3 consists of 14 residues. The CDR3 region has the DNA TGTGCCAGCAGCGATCCAGGTTCAGGCGAAAAACTGTTTTTT. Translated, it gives CASSDPGSGEKLFF.

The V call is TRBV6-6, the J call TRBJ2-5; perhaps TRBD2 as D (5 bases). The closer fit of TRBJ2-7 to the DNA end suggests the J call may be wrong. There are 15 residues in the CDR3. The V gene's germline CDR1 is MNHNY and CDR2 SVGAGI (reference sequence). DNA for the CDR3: TGTGCCAGCAGTTACTGGAGCGGAAGCTCCTACGAGCAGTACTTC. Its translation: CASSYWSGSSYEQYF.

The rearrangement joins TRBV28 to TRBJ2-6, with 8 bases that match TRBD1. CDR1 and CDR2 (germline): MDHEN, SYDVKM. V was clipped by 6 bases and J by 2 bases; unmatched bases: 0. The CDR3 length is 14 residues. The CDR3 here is CASRQGAGANVLTF. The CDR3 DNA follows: TGTGCCAGCAGACAGGGGGCTGGGGCCAACGTCCTGACTTTC.

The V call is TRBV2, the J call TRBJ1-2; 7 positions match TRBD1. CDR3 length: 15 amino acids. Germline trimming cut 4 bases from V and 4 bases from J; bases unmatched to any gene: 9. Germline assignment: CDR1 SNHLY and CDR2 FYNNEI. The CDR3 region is CASSGGLGQPYGYTF. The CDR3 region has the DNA TGTGCCAGCAGTGGCGGATTGGGACAGCCCTATGGCTACACCTTC.

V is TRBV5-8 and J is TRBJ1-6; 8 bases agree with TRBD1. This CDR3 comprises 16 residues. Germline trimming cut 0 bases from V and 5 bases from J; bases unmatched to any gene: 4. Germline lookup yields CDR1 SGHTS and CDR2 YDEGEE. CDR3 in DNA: TGTGCCAGCAGCTTGGGGACAGGGTGGAATAATTCACCCCTCCACTTT. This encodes CASSLGTGWNNSPLHF. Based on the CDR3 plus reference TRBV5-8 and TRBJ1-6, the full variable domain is EAGVTQSPTHLIKTRGQQATLRCSPISGHTSVYWYQQALGLGLQFLLWYDEGEERNRGNFPPRFSGRQFPNYSSELNVNALELEDSALYLCASSLGTGWNNSPLHFGNGTRLTVT.

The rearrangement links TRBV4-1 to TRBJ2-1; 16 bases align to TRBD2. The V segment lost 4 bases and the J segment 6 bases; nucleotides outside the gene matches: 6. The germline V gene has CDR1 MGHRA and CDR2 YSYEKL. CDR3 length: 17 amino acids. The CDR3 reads CASSLGTSGRAINEQFF. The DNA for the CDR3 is TGCGCCAGCAGCCTAGGGACTAGCGGGAGGGCCATCAATGAGCAGTTCTTC.

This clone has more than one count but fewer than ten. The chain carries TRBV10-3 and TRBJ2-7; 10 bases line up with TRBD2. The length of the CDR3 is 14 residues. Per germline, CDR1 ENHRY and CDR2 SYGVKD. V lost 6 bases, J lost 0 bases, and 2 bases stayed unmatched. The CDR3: CAISASGSSYEQYF. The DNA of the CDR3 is TGTGCCATCAGCGCTAGCGGGAGCTCCTACGAGCAGTACTTC.

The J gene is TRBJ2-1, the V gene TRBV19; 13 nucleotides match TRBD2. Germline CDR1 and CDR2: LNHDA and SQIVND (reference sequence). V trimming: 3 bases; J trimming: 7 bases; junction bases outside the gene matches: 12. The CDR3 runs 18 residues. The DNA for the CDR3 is TGTGCCAGTAGTATCAACCCGGGACTAGCGGGAAGGGGAAATGAGCAGTTCTTC. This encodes CASSINPGLAGRGNEQFF. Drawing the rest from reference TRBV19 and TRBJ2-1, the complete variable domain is DGGITQSPKYLFRKEGQNVTLSCEQNLNHDAMYWYRQDPGQGLRLIYYSQIVNDFQKGDIAEGYSVSREKKESFPLTVTSAQKNPTAFYLCASSINPGLAGRGNEQFFGPGTRLTVL.

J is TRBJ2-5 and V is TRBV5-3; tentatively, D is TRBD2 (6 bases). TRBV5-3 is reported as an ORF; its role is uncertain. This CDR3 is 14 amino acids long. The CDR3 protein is CASRRRAGRETQYF. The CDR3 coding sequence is TGTGCTTCCCGACGCAGGGCGGGAAGGGAGACCCAGTACTTC.

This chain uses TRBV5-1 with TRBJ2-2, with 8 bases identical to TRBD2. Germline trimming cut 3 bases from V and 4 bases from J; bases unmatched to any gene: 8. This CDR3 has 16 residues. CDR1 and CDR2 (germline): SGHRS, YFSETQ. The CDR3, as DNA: TGCGCCAGCAGCTCCCTTCCGGGACTAGGCACCGGGGAGCTGTTTTTT. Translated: CASSSLPGLGTGELFF.

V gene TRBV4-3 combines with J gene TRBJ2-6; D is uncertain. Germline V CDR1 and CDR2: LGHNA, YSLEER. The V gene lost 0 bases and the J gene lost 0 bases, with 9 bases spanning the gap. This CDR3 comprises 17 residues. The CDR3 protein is CASSQDWASSGANVLTF. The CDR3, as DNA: TGCGCCAGCAGCCAAGATTGGGCGAGCTCTGGGGCCAACGTCCTGACTTTC.

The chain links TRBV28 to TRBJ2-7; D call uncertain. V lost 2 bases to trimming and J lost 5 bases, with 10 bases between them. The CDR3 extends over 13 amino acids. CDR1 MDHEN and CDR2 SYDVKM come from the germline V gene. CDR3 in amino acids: CASSLTFNNEQYF. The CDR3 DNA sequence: TGTGCCAGCAGTTTAACCTTTAACAACGAGCAGTACTTC.